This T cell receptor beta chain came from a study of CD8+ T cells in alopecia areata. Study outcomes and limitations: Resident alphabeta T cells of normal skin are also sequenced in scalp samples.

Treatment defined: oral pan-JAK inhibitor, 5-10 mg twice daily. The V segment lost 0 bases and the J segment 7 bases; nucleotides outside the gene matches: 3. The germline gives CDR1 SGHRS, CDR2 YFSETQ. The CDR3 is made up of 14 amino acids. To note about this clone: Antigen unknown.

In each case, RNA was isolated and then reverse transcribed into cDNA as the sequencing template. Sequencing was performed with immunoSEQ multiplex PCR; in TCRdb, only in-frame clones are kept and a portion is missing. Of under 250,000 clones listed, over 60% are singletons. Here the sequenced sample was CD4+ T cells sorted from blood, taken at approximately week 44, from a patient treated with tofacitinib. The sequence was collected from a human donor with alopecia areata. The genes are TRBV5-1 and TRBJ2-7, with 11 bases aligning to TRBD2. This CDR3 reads CASSLDGLAGEQYF. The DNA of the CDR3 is TGCGCCAGCAGCTTGGATGGACTAGCGGGTGAGCAGTACTTC.